The 32 T cell receptor beta chains in this list originate from one sample, sequenced in a study of neurological immune-mediated disorders. In TCRdb, the 5' RACE reads were re-called with MiXCR into one record per CDR3 protein. The sample yields over 45,000 distinct CDR3 sequences, over 20% seen once. Sequenced sample: PBMCs. The receptors originated from a woman in her 70s in good health.

The chain employs TRBV7-2 and TRBJ2-7; 10 positions match TRBD2. Looked up from germline, CDR1 is SGHTA and CDR2 is FQGNSA. CDR3 length: 15 residues. The J segment lost 3 bases and the V segment lost 5 bases, leaving 7 bases of the junction unmatched. CDR3 region: CASSPGTSVYYEQYF. The CDR3 bases are TGTGCCAGCAGCCCGGGGACTAGCGTATACTACGAGCAGTACTTC.

This clonotype appeared many times. This chain uses TRBV6-6 with TRBJ2-7; weak D call: TRBD1 (5 bases). The V and J ends lost 2 bases and 3 bases respectively, with 8 bases between them. Germline V gene sequence: CDR1 MNHNY, CDR2 SVGAGI (reference sequence). The CDR3 runs to 13 residues. The CDR3 region is CASSYPDSYEQYF. DNA of the CDR3: TGTGCCAGCAGTTACCCAGACAGCTACGAGCAGTACTTC.

This clonotype was seen ten or more times. This chain links TRBV12-3 or TRBV12-4 with TRBJ2-1; 9 bases are shared with TRBD2. This CDR3 has 15 amino acids. V dropped 6 bases and J dropped 6; count of bases not matched to a gene: 9. CDR3 bases: TGTGCCAGCAGCTTCCATGCGGGAGGGATCAATGAGCAGTTCTTC. This codes for CASSFHAGGINEQFF.

J is TRBJ2-2 and V is TRBV20-1; a weak D match, TRBD1 (5 bases). This CDR3 comprises 14 residues. The ends were cut back, 0 bases at V and 8 bases at J, with 13 bases in the middle. CDR1 and CDR2 from the germline V gene are DFQATT and SNEGSKA (reference sequence). CDR3: CSARDIQGSGELFF. The CDR3 DNA sequence: TGCAGTGCTAGAGATATTCAGGGATCAGGGGAGCTGTTTTTT.

This clonotype was detected ten times or more. The V gene is TRBV15, the J gene TRBJ2-7; D may be TRBD1 (6 bases). Trimming pared 5 bases from V and 4 bases from J, leaving 18 bases between. The CDR3 sequence is 15 residues long. In germline, CDR1 is LNHNV, CDR2 YYDKDF (reference sequence). The CDR3 DNA is TGTGCCACCAGCCCTACCGACAGGTGGTTATACGAGCAGTACTTC. Translating gives CATSPTDRWLYEQYF.

This clonotype was observed many times. This sequence joins TRBV7-2 and TRBJ2-4; 7 bases align to TRBD2. This CDR3 region has 14 residues. V shed 5 bases and J 8 bases; nucleotides not matched to a gene: 9. Germline values: CDR1 SGHTA, CDR2 FQGNSA. The CDR3: CASSPIAGSDIQYF. CDR3 in DNA: TGTGCCAGCAGCCCCATAGCGGGTTCCGACATTCAGTACTTC.

With regard to this clonotype: An end of the junction differs from the germline gene, which may be a read error. V is TRBV5-1 and J is TRBJ1-5; TRBD1 agrees at 7 bases. Germline CDR1 reads SGHRS; CDR2 reads YFSETQ. The CDR3 extends over 14 amino acids. The CDR3 DNA reads as TGCGCCAGCAGCTTTTCAGGGGGGGGTCAGACCCAGCATTTT. Residues: CASSFSGGGQTQHF.

This clonotype was counted only a few times. V and J are TRBV6-1 and TRBJ1-1; TRBD1 might be the D (5 bases). This CDR3 is 17 amino acids long. Germline CDR1 MNHNS, CDR2 SASEGT. Trimming cost V 1 base and J 5 bases, with 20 bases left between them. CDR3 DNA: TGTGCCAGCAGTGAAGTTGGAAGGGGAGGAACCTTAACTGAAGCTTTCTTT. Protein product: CASSEVGRGGTLTEAFF.

As DNA, the CDR3 is TGTGCCAGCTCACCCCCCGATGGCCACACAGATACGCAGTATTTT. Protein sequence: CASSPPDGHTDTQYF. This chain links TRBV18 with TRBJ2-3, with D hard to call. Between the trimmed V and J ends, which lost 3 bases and 2 bases, there was a span of 12 bases. Germline V lookup: CDR1 KGHSH, CDR2 LQKENI. This CDR3 has 15 residues.

This clonotype was observed at least ten times. The chain has TRBV5-6 and TRBJ2-3; possibly TRBD2 for D (6 bases). The CDR3 extends over 13 amino acids. CDR1 is SGHDT and CDR2 is YYEEEE in the germline V gene. V was shortened by 4 bases and J by 6 bases, with 12 bases between the two germline ends. CDR3 in amino acids: CASSHGGADTQYF. CDR3 nucleotides: TGTGCCAGCAGCCACGGCGGGGCTGATACGCAGTATTTT.

In this sample, this clonotype turned up many times. This chain uses TRBV7-2 with TRBJ2-7, with a tentative D call TRBD1 (5 bases). V was shortened by 1 base and J by 2 bases, with 12 bases between the two germline ends. The CDR3 extends over 15 amino acids. Germline V lookup: CDR1 SGHTA, CDR2 FQGNSA. The DNA of the CDR3 is TGTGCCAGCAGCTTAGAAGGGGCTAGGACCTACGAGCAGTACTTC. It encodes CASSLEGARTYEQYF. Full variable domain (outside the CDR3, taken from reference TRBV7-2 and TRBJ2-7): GAGVSQSPSNKVTEKGKDVELRCDPISGHTALYWYRQSLGQGLEFLIYFQGNSAPDKSGLPSDRFSAERTGGSVSTLTIQRTQQEDSAVYLCASSLEGARTYEQYFGPGTRLTVT.

The chain employs TRBV20-1 and TRBJ2-3, with 10 bases that match TRBD1. Germline V gene sequence: CDR1 DFQATT, CDR2 SNEGSKA (reference sequence). J gave up 3 bases and V 4 bases, and 4 bases lay outside the gene matches. The CDR3 has 14 amino acids. This CDR3 reads CSATRQGATDTQYF. In DNA form, the CDR3 reads TGCAGTGCTACCCGACAGGGGGCTACAGATACGCAGTATTTT.

In its sample, this clonotype was seen a few times. The CDR3 bases are TGTGCCAGCAGCTTAGAATCGTACGAGCAGTACTTC. It translates to CASSLESYEQYF. This chain uses TRBV11-2 with TRBJ2-7, with D unclear. V was trimmed by 0 bases and J by 4 bases, leaving 4 bases between them. Germline V gene data show CDR1 as SGHAT and CDR2 as FQNNGV. This CDR3 comprises 12 residues.

This clonotype appeared many times. The chain couples TRBV29-1 to TRBJ1-1; D is unclear. There are 10 residues in the CDR3. The germline V and J ends were trimmed by 3 bases and 5 bases, with 4 bases remaining between them. Germline values: CDR1 SQVTM, CDR2 ANQGSEA. In DNA form, the CDR3 reads TGCAGCGTTGATTATACTGAAGCTTTCTTT. It translates to CSVDYTEAFF.

This clonotype was picked up a small number of times. The chain uses TRBV5-5 and TRBJ1-6; D is unclear. From germline, CDR1 is SGHKS and CDR2 YYEKEE (reference sequence). The CDR3 runs to 15 residues. With 2 bases removed from V and 9 bases from J, the gap between germline ends came to 15 bases. CDR3 sequence: CASSLVPGRGSPLHF. The CDR3 DNA reads TGTGCCAGCAGCTTAGTTCCTGGACGAGGTTCACCCCTCCACTTT.

V is TRBV9 and J is TRBJ2-7, with unresolved D. The CDR3 consists of 15 residues. Germline V lookup: CDR1 SGDLS, CDR2 YYNGEE. The germline V and J ends were trimmed by 0 bases and 2 bases, with 12 bases remaining between them. In nucleotides, the CDR3 is TGTGCCAGCAGCGTAGCTTCCATAGTGGCCTACGAGCAGTACTTC. This gives the protein CASSVASIVAYEQYF.

This clonotype appeared many times. The gene calls are TRBV20-1 and TRBJ1-4; possibly TRBD1 for D (6 bases). The ends were cut back, 0 bases at V and 3 bases at J, with 11 bases in the middle. CDR1 DFQATT and CDR2 SNEGSKA come from the germline V gene (reference sequence). There are 15 residues in the CDR3. CDR3: CSARDLGAANEKLFF. The CDR3 DNA is TGCAGTGCTAGAGATTTGGGGGCGGCTAATGAAAAACTGTTTTTT.

This clonotype appeared many times. V is TRBV11-2 and J is TRBJ2-1; 7 bases match TRBD1. Germline V gene lookup returns CDR1 SGHAT and CDR2 FQNNGV. With 5 bases clipped from V and 7 bases from J, the junction kept 8 bases outside the gene matches. The CDR3 has 14 residues. In DNA form, the CDR3 reads TGTGCCAGCAGCCTACAGGGGATTGAAAATGAGCAGTTCTTC. Protein product: CASSLQGIENEQFF.

The table lists this clonotype with many counts. CDR3: CSGLAGENIQYF. CDR3 DNA sequence: TGCAGTGGCCTAGCGGGAGAAAACATTCAGTACTTC. The chain links TRBV20-1 to TRBJ2-4; TRBD2 aligns across 10 bases. The junction had 2 bases not matched to a gene; V was cut back by 7 bases and J by 5 bases. Germline lookup yields CDR1 DFQATT and CDR2 SNEGSKA (reference sequence). The CDR3 covers 12 residues.

This chain joins TRBV25-1 and TRBJ2-2; D gene ambiguous. There are 15 residues in the CDR3. The V end lost 4 bases, the J end lost 0 bases, and 9 bases lay between the germline ends. Germline loops: CDR1 MGHDK, CDR2 SYGVNS. CDR3 sequence (DNA): TGTGCCAGCAGTGCCCGTTGGGCGAACACCGGGGAGCTGTTTTTT. It translates to CASSARWANTGELFF.

The sample holds many counts of this clonotype. The chain uses TRBV20-1 and TRBJ2-5; either TRBD1 or TRBD2 may fit D (5 bases each). The CDR3 is 12 amino acids. With 5 bases removed from V and 5 bases from J, the gap between germline ends came to 12 bases. Looked up from germline, CDR1 is DFQATT and CDR2 is SNEGSKA (reference sequence). The CDR3 here is CSAGMGVETQYF. The CDR3 DNA reads TGCAGTGCTGGGATGGGGGTGGAGACCCAGTACTTC.

This clonotype has ten or more counts. The rearrangement joins TRBV7-9 to TRBJ2-1; 12 positions agree with TRBD2. The trim removed 7 bases at V and 7 bases at J, leaving 8 bases unmatched. The germline V gene encodes CDR1 SEHNR and CDR2 FQNEAQ (reference sequence). This CDR3 contains 15 residues. The CDR3 DNA follows: TGTGCCAGCACCCAGCTCGGACTAGCGGGAAATGAGCAGTTCTTC. The encoded protein is CASTQLGLAGNEQFF.

The table lists this clonotype with many counts. V is TRBV6-6 and J is TRBJ2-2; unclear D gene. The CDR3 loop spans 15 amino acids. Germline V lookup: CDR1 MNHNY, CDR2 SVGAGI (reference sequence). V was trimmed by 2 bases and J by 0 bases, leaving 7 bases between them. The CDR3 DNA reads as TGTGCCAGCAGTTACGACTCTCCGAACACCGGGGAGCTGTTTTTT. Amino acids: CASSYDSPNTGELFF.

V usage is TRBV5-1 and J usage is TRBJ2-1; 7 bases fit TRBD1. The CDR3 has 15 residues. V was clipped by 2 bases and J by 6 bases; unmatched bases: 8. CDR1 and CDR2 from the germline V gene are SGHRS and YFSETQ. The CDR3 reads CASSFTQGLGNEQFF. The DNA for the CDR3 is TGCGCCAGCAGCTTCACACAGGGGTTGGGCAATGAGCAGTTCTTC.

The chain joins TRBV20-1 to TRBJ1-2; D ambiguous. The germline V and J ends were trimmed by 0 bases and 4 bases, with 12 bases remaining between them. The CDR3 loop spans 14 amino acids. Germline-derived CDR1 and CDR2 are DFQATT and SNEGSKA (reference sequence). The CDR3 nucleotides read TGCAGTGCTAGAGATCGGGAGACGGGCTATGGCTACACCTTC. This codes for CSARDRETGYGYTF.

This clonotype has at least ten counts. The chain recombines TRBV7-2 with TRBJ2-4; TRBD2 matches at 7 bases. The germline V gene has CDR1 SGHTA and CDR2 FQGNSA. V shed 5 bases and J 1 base; nucleotides not matched to a gene: 2. The CDR3 contains 14 residues. This CDR3 reads CASSLGGAKNIQYF. The CDR3, as DNA: TGTGCCAGCAGCCTCGGGGGGGCCAAAAACATTCAGTACTTC.

This clonotype came up many times. The chain combines TRBV7-3 with TRBJ2-1; D is perhaps TRBD2 (6 bases). The germline gives CDR1 SGHTA, CDR2 FQGTGA. This CDR3 has 14 amino acids. V dropped 5 bases and J dropped 10 bases, with 18 bases sitting between them. The CDR3 coding sequence is TGTGCCAGCAGCGCCACCTCCGGACGGGAGGAGCAGTTCTTC. Protein sequence: CASSATSGREEQFF.

This clonotype has a count of ten or more. The chain joins TRBV7-9 to TRBJ2-5; D gene unclear. The CDR3 totals 13 residues. CDR1 and CDR2 (germline): SEHNR, FQNEAQ (reference sequence). V shed 3 bases and J shed 3 bases, with 8 bases lying between them. In nucleotides, the CDR3 is TGTGCCAGCAGCTTCCCTGGTGAAGAGACCCAGTACTTC. Amino acids: CASSFPGEETQYF.

This clonotype has at least ten counts. This chain uses TRBV5-1 with TRBJ2-3; D tentatively fits TRBD1 or TRBD2 (5 bases each). Germline-derived CDR1 and CDR2 are SGHRS and YFSETQ. Deletions cut 1 base from V and 2 bases from J, with 23 bases between. CDR3 length: 19 residues. The CDR3: CASSLWASWSSGATDTQYF. The CDR3 DNA sequence: TGCGCCAGCAGCTTGTGGGCTAGCTGGTCATCCGGGGCCACAGATACGCAGTATTTT.

The table lists this clonotype with many counts. The rearrangement uses TRBV6-1 and TRBJ2-7; 7 bases match TRBD1. The CDR3 is 13 residues long. Germline V gene sequence: CDR1 MNHNS, CDR2 SASEGT. V gave up 8 bases and J gave up 3 bases; unmatched junction bases: 7. The DNA of the CDR3 is TGTGCCAGCCAGGGGGAGAAGGTCTACGAGCAGTACTTC. Translating it yields CASQGEKVYEQYF.

The CDR3 protein is CASSLGDPHYVYEQYF. DNA for the CDR3: TGCGCCAGCAGCTTGGGAGACCCTCATTATGTCTACGAGCAGTACTTC. This chain uses TRBV5-1 with TRBJ2-7; D is ambiguous. The CDR3 is 16 amino acids. The V gene lost 0 bases and the J gene lost 3 bases, with 16 bases spanning the gap. Germline V CDR1 and CDR2: SGHRS, YFSETQ.

This rearrangement joins TRBV30 to TRBJ2-5, with D maybe TRBD2 (6 bases). The CDR3 length is 15 residues. Deletions cut 0 bases from V and 5 bases from J, with 16 bases between. CDR1 GTSNPN and CDR2 SVGIG come from the germline V gene (reference sequence). DNA of the CDR3: TGTGCCTGGAGTGTAGCAGGAGGAGGGTCGGAGACCCAGTACTTC. Its translation is CAWSVAGGGSETQYF.